This T cell receptor (beta chain) was sequenced for a study of cytomegalovirus exposure and HLA in healthy donors. This CDR3 contains 14 residues. Deletions cut 4 bases from V and 3 bases from J, with 13 bases between. The germline V gene has CDR1 SGHRS and CDR2 YFSETQ. In the PCR, 60 Vbeta and 13 Jbeta primers were used. The repertoire was sequenced with immunoSEQ multiplex PCR; TCRdb's copy has only in-frame clones and lacks some. Here the sample spans about 100,000 clones, roughly 71% being singletons. Sample: PBMCs. The chain carries TRBV5-1 and TRBJ1-1; D unresolved. The receptor comes from a man aged 50 or older in good health and CMV-seronegative. The CDR3 is CASSPDLADTEAFF. The CDR3 DNA reads as TGCGCCAGCAGCCCGGACTTAGCGGACACTGAAGCTTTCTTT.